The 22 T cell receptor beta chains presented below share a single source sample, sequenced in a study of T cell responses to AZD1222 COVID-19 vaccine. Assay: immunoSEQ multiplex PCR; the TCRdb copy retains only in-frame clones and omits some. This sample carries more than 80,000 clones, about 92% of them seen once, and the ten largest clones take 6.5% to 10%. The sequenced sample was peripheral blood, obtained 28 days after the second AZD1222 dose. These receptors originate from an adult who received the AZD1222 COVID-19 vaccine.

The chain combines TRBV6-5 with TRBJ2-7, with no clear D. The CDR3 consists of 15 residues. V was trimmed by 5 bases and J by 2 bases, leaving 16 bases between them. Germline lookup yields CDR1 MNHEY and CDR2 SVGAGI. CDR3 residues: CASSRNPKLPYEQYF. CDR3 sequence (DNA): TGTGCCAGCAGTAGAAATCCAAAATTACCCTACGAGCAGTACTTC.

The CDR3 nucleotides read TGTGCCAGCAGCTCGGGACAGGGCTACACCATATATTTT. It is translated as CASSSGQGYTIYF. This chain connects TRBV5-4 to TRBJ1-3; 9 bases map to TRBD1. V dropped 3 bases and J dropped 8; count of bases not matched to a gene: 3. The germline CDR1 and CDR2 sequences are SGHNT and YYREEE (reference sequence). This CDR3 spans 13 amino acids.

The chain couples TRBV19 to TRBJ1-3, with a weak D call TRBD1 (5 bases). V was pared by 1 base and J by 2 bases, with 18 bases between. Germline CDR1 reads LNHDA; CDR2 reads SQIVND (reference sequence). This CDR3 has 18 amino acids. The CDR3 here is CASSIVGAGHPTGNTIYF. The CDR3 bases are TGTGCCAGTAGTATAGTTGGGGCTGGCCACCCGACTGGAAACACCATATATTTT.

This clone came up once. This chain joins TRBV2 and TRBJ1-5, with TRBD1 matching 8 bases. This CDR3 is 14 amino acids long. CDR1 is SNHLY and CDR2 is FYNNEI in the germline V gene. The junction had 5 bases not matched to a gene; V was cut back by 3 bases and J by 7 bases. The CDR3 is CASSDPDRDQPQHF. The CDR3 nucleotides are TGTGCCAGCAGTGACCCGGACAGGGACCAGCCCCAGCATTTT. Based on the CDR3 plus reference TRBV2 and TRBJ1-5, the full variable domain is EPEVTQTPSHQVTQMGQEVILRCVPISNHLYFYWYRQILGQKVEFLVSFYNNEISEKSEIFDDQFSVERPDGSNFTLKIRSTKLEDSAMYFCASSDPDRDQPQHFGDGTRLSIL.

The chain joins TRBV3-1 (or the pseudogene TRBV3-2) to TRBJ2-3, with D perhaps TRBD1 (6 bases). Germline CDR1 and CDR2: LGHDT and YNNKEL (reference sequence). CDR3 length equals 14 residues. V lost 4 bases, J lost 4 bases, and 12 bases lay in between. The CDR3 DNA is TGTGCCAGCAGCCCTCGGACAGTATCAGATACGCAGTATTTT. Its protein product is CASSPRTVSDTQYF.

This rearrangement joins TRBV12-3 or TRBV12-4 to TRBJ2-7, with D uncertain. CDR3 length: 12 amino acids. Trimming cost V 6 bases and J 1 base, with 7 bases left between them. CDR3 bases: TGTGCCAGCAGCCAAGGTTCCTACGAGCAGTACTTC. The encoded protein is CASSQGSYEQYF.

The chain has TRBV18 and TRBJ2-7; the match to TRBD1 covers 7 bases. This CDR3 region has 12 residues. Per the germline V gene, CDR1 is KGHSH and CDR2 is LQKENI. Trimming removed 5 bases from V and 6 bases from J; junction bases left unmatched: 4. The CDR3 bases are TGTGCCAGCTCAACCGCAGGGGGCGAGCAGTACTTC. Residues: CASSTAGGEQYF.

This chain links TRBV29-1 with TRBJ1-1, with D possibly TRBD1 on 5 matching bases. The length of the CDR3 is 13 residues. The germline V gene encodes CDR1 SQVTM and CDR2 ANQGSEA. The ends were cut back, 7 bases at V and 6 bases at J, with 18 bases in the middle. The CDR3 protein is CSAQWGSVAEAFF. In DNA form, the CDR3 reads TGCAGCGCCCAGTGGGGCAGCGTCGCTGAAGCTTTCTTT.

The V and J genes are TRBV9 and TRBJ2-7; weak D call: TRBD1 (6 bases). Germline V lookup: CDR1 SGDLS, CDR2 YYNGEE. V lost 1 base to trimming and J lost 0 bases, with 8 bases between them. The CDR3 has 14 amino acids. The CDR3: CASSVTGSSYEQYF. The CDR3, as DNA: TGTGCCAGCAGCGTAACAGGGAGCTCCTACGAGCAGTACTTC.

This clone occurred once. V usage is TRBV11-2 and J usage is TRBJ1-2; possibly TRBD1 for D (5 bases). Germline values: CDR1 SGHAT, CDR2 FQNNGV. There are 15 residues in the CDR3. The ends were cut back, 0 bases at V and 3 bases at J, with 11 bases in the middle. The CDR3 DNA reads TGTGCCAGCAGCTTAGACCCCGGACAACACTATGGCTACACCTTC. Translating it yields CASSLDPGQHYGYTF.

This clone was observed a handful of times. V usage is TRBV9 and J usage is TRBJ2-1; 9 bases align to TRBD2. Trimming at V came to 3 bases and at J to 5 bases, leaving 3 bases not matched to a gene. Germline-derived CDR1 and CDR2 are SGDLS and YYNGEE. The CDR3 totals 14 residues. CDR3 DNA: TGTGCCAGCAGCGCCGGGACTAGCCACAATGAGCAGTTCTTC. This encodes CASSAGTSHNEQFF. The full variable domain, with the rest looked up from reference TRBV9 and TRBJ2-1, is DSGVTQTPKHLITATGQRVTLRCSPRSGDLSVYWYQQSLDQGLQFLIQYYNGEERAKGNILERFSAQQFPDLHSELNLSSLELGDSALYFCASSAGTSHNEQFFGPGTRLTVL.

This chain links TRBV6-5 with TRBJ2-1, with 8 bases identical to TRBD1. The germline CDR1 and CDR2 sequences are MNHEY and SVGAGI. CDR3 size: 15 residues. The trim removed 6 bases at V and 8 bases at J, leaving 12 bases unmatched. CDR3 region: CASSTPRTGLDEQFF. The CDR3 region has the DNA TGTGCCAGCAGCACCCCCCGGACAGGGCTGGATGAGCAGTTCTTC.

This chain connects TRBV19 to TRBJ2-2; 7 bases match TRBD2. Germline assignment: CDR1 LNHDA and CDR2 SQIVND (reference sequence). The CDR3 length is 16 residues. J gave up 1 base and V 3 bases, and 5 bases lay outside the gene matches. For the CDR3, the DNA is TGTGCCAGTAGTATCCATCCGGGAGGGAACACCGGGGAGCTGTTTTTT. Residues: CASSIHPGGNTGELFF.

This clone was found a few times. This chain joins TRBV11-2 and TRBJ2-5; TRBD2 might be the D (5 bases). CDR1 is SGHAT and CDR2 is FQNNGV in the germline V gene. Trimming removed 3 bases at V and 2 bases at J, with 7 bases between. This CDR3 is 13 amino acids long. CDR3 DNA: TGTGCCAGCAGCTTGGGCGGGCAAGAGACCCAGTACTTC. It yields the protein CASSLGGQETQYF.

The V call is TRBV27, the J call TRBJ1-2, with 8 bases identical to TRBD1. Germline V gene data show CDR1 as MNHEY and CDR2 as SMNVEV (reference sequence). The CDR3 contains 17 residues. V lost 3 bases to trimming and J lost 4 bases; unmatched junction nucleotides: 13. DNA for the CDR3: TGTGCCAGCAGTTTTACGGGACAGGCCGATATCCCCTATGGCTACACCTTC. This encodes CASSFTGQADIPYGYTF.

As for this clone: The sample has other DNA sequences that encode this CDR3 too. The chain combines TRBV5-4 with TRBJ2-5; no clear D. V was trimmed by 1 base and J by 5 bases, leaving 6 bases between them. The CDR3 runs 12 residues. The germline CDR1 and CDR2 sequences are SGHNT and YYREEE (reference sequence). The CDR3 DNA sequence: TGTGCCAGCAGCTTGCCCAGTGAGACCCAGTACTTC. It yields the protein CASSLPSETQYF.

The chain employs TRBV11-1 and TRBJ2-1; 12 bases fit TRBD2. Germline V CDR1 and CDR2: SGHAT, FQDESV (reference sequence). CDR3 length equals 15 residues. V lost 6 bases and J lost 9; bases outside the gene matches: 9. This CDR3 is CASRPASGGAGEQFF. DNA of the CDR3: TGTGCCAGCAGACCCGCTAGCGGGGGGGCGGGTGAGCAGTTCTTC.

The J gene is TRBJ2-7, the V gene TRBV5-5; possibly TRBD2 for D (7 bases). The CDR3 runs 15 residues. In germline, CDR1 is SGHKS, CDR2 YYEKEE (reference sequence). V gave up 4 bases and J gave up 3 bases, with 17 bases separating them. CDR3 loop: CASSPHTGGVYEQYF. DNA of the CDR3: TGTGCCAGCAGCCCCCACACGGGGGGCGTCTACGAGCAGTACTTC.

The V and J genes are TRBV12-3 or TRBV12-4 and TRBJ1-2, with TRBD1 identical over 8 bases. The junction had 5 bases not matched to a gene; V was cut back by 6 bases and J by 5 bases. The CDR3 spans 13 residues. The CDR3, as DNA: TGTGCCAGCAGGTTGACAGGGGAGTATGGCTACACCTTC. Its translation is CASRLTGEYGYTF.

The rearrangement uses TRBV30 and TRBJ1-5; D remains unclear. The CDR3 contains 13 residues. V was clipped by 0 bases and J by 2 bases, with 5 bases between them. CDR1 and CDR2 (germline): GTSNPN, SVGIG (reference sequence). In DNA, the CDR3 is TGTGCCTGGAGTGTAGCTGGCAATCAGCCCCAGCATTTT. It yields the protein CAWSVAGNQPQHF. Drawing the rest from reference TRBV30 and TRBJ1-5, the complete variable domain is SQTIHQWPATLVQPVGSPLSLECTVEGTSNPNLYWYRQAAGRGLQLLFYSVGIGQISSEVPQNLSASRPQDRQFILSSKKLLLSDSGFYLCAWSVAGNQPQHFGDGTRLSIL.

The chain is built from TRBV15 and TRBJ1-5; D remains unclear. The CDR3 covers 15 residues. V lost 0 bases and J 7 bases, leaving 13 bases between the germline ends. The V gene's germline CDR1 is LNHNV and CDR2 YYDKDF (reference sequence). CDR3 sequence reads: CATSREAQDGQPQHF. CDR3 coding DNA: TGTGCCACCAGCAGAGAGGCCCAGGATGGGCAGCCCCAGCATTTT.

This rearrangement joins TRBV3-1 (or the pseudogene TRBV3-2) to TRBJ1-2, with D uncertain. V was pared by 0 bases and J by 8 bases, with 13 bases between. This CDR3 spans 14 amino acids. Per the germline V gene, CDR1 is LGHDT and CDR2 is YNNKEL (reference sequence). The CDR3 DNA sequence: TGTGCCAGCAGCCAAGATGTGGTTGGCGGGGGCTACACCTTC. It is translated as CASSQDVVGGGYTF.